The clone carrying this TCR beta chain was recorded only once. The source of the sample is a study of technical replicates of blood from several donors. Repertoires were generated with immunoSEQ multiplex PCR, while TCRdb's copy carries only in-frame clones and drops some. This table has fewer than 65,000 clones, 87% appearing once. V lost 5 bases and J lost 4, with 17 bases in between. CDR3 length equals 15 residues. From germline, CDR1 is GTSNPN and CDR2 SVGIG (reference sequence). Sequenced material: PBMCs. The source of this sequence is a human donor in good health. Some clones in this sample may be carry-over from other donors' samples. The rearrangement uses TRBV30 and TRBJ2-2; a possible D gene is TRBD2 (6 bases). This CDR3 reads CAWGRGGIRTGELFF. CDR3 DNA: TGTGCCTGGGGACGGGGCGGGATTCGCACCGGGGAGCTGTTTTTT. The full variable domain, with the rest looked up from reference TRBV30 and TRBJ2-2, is SQTIHQWPATLVQPVGSPLSLECTVEGTSNPNLYWYRQAAGRGLQLLFYSVGIGQISSEVPQNLSASRPQDRQFILSSKKLLLSDSGFYLCAWGRGGIRTGELFFGEGSRLTVL.